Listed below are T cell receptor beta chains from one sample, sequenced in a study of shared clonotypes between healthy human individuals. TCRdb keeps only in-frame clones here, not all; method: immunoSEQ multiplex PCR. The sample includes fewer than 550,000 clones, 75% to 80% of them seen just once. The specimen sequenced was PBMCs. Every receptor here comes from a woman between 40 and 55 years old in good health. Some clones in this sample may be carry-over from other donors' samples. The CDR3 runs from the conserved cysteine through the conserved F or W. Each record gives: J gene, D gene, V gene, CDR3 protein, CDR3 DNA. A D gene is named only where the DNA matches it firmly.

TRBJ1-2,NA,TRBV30,CAIKDRLLTNYGYTF,TGTGCCATCAAGGACCGCCTTTTAACTAACTATGGCTACACCTTC
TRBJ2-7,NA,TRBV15,CATSRGVGSYEQYF,TGTGCCACCAGCAGAGGGGTAGGGTCCTACGAGCAGTACTTC
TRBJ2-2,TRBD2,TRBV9,CASSSGLAGGPGTGELFF,TGTGCCAGCAGCTCGGGACTAGCGGGAGGGCCGGGCACCGGGGAGCTGTTTTTT
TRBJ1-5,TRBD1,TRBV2,CASSTTGGGQPQHF,TGTGCCAGCAGTACGACAGGGGGCGGGCAGCCCCAGCATTTT
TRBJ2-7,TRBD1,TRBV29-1,CSVGTNRGRIYEQYF,TGCAGCGTGGGAACAAACAGGGGGCGCATATACGAGCAGTACTTC
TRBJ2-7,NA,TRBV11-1,CASSQGHHEQYF,TGTGCCAGCAGCCAAGGACACCACGAGCAGTACTTC
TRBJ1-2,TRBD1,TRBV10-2,CASSDRRGRDYGYTF,TGCGCCAGCAGTGATCGTAGGGGGCGCGACTATGGCTACACCTTC
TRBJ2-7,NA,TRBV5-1,CASSLAGTDASYEQYF,TGCGCCAGCAGCTTGGCCGGGACGGATGCTTCCTACGAGCAGTACTTC
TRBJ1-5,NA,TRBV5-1,CAGSTVPSGAQHF,TGCGCCGGCAGCACGGTCCCAAGCGGAGCCCAGCATTTT
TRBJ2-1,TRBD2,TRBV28,CASSRTGRGSYNEQFF,TGTGCCAGCAGCCGTACCGGGAGGGGCTCCTACAATGAGCAGTTCTTC
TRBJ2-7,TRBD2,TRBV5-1,CASSLVASGRTTPYEQYF,TGCGCCAGCAGCTTGGTGGCTAGCGGGAGGACCACTCCTTACGAGCAGTACTTC
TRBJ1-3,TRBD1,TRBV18,CASSPNGQGGNTIYF,TGTGCCAGCTCACCAAATGGACAGGGGGGAAACACCATATATTTT
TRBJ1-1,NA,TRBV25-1,CASSESSGLEAFF,TGTGCCAGCAGTGAATCTAGCGGCCTTGAAGCTTTCTTT
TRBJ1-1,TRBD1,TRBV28,CASSLGGDRISNTEAFF,TGTGCCAGCAGTTTAGGTGGGGACAGAATATCGAACACTGAAGCTTTCTTT
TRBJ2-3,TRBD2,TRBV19,CASSPQTSGGDPDTQYF,TGTGCCAGTAGTCCACAGACTAGCGGGGGAGATCCAGATACGCAGTATTTT